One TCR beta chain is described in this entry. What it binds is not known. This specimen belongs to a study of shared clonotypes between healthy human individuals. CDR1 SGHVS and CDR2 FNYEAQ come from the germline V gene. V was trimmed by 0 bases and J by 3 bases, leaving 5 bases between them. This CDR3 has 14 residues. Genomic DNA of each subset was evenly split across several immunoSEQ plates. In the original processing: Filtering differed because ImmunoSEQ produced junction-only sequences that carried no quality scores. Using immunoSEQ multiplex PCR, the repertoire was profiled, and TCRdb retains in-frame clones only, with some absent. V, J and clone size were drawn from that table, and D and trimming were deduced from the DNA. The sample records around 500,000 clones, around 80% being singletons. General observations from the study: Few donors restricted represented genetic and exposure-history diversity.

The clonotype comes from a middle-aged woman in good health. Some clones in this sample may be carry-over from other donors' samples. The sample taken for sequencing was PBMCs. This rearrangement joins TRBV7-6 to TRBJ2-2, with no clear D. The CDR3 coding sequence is TGTGCCAGCAGCTTAGCGGAACACACCGGGGAGCTGTTTTTT. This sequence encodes CASSLAEHTGELFF.